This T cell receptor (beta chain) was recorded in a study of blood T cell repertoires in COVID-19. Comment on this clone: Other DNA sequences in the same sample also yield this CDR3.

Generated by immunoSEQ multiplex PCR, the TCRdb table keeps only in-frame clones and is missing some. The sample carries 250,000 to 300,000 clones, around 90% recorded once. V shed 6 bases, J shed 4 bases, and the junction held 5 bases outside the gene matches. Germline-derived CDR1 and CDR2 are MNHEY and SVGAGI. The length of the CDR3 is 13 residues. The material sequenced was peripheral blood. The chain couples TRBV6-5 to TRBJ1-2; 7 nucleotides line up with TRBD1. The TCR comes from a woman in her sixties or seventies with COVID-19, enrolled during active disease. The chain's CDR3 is CASSPTGIYGYTF. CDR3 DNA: TGTGCCAGCAGCCCGACAGGGATCTATGGCTACACCTTC.